A single sample is the source of the 3 T cell receptor beta chains below, sequenced in a study of cytomegalovirus exposure and HLA in healthy donors (dated by TCRdb to about 2017). Library generation was performed with the immunoSEQ multiplex PCR assay. A mixture of 60 forward primers for TCR Vbeta segments and 13 reverse primers for TCR Jbeta segments was used in the multiplex PCR. TCRdb provides this immuneACCESS table in a form limited to in-frame rearrangements. Some clones are lacking; in checked studies, under half of them reflect an unresolved V gene, and why the rest are absent is not known. The sample table records some 100,000 clones; around three quarters of these occur just once. More than 2% of the sample goes to the ten largest clones. Material for sequencing was PBMCs. The source is a human donor in good health.

The chain carries TRBV6-5 and TRBJ1-2, with TRBD1 identical over 8 bases. Germline CDR1 reads MNHEY; CDR2 reads SVGAGI. V lost 2 bases to trimming and J lost 4 bases; unmatched junction nucleotides: 3. CDR3 length equals 14 residues. The CDR3 sequence is CASSYGDRIYGYTF. CDR3 nucleotide sequence: TGTGCCAGCAGTTACGGGGACAGGATCTATGGCTACACCTTC.

The chain employs TRBV25-1 and TRBJ2-4, with 8 bases lining up with TRBD1. Germline lookup yields CDR1 MGHDK and CDR2 SYGVNS. V shed 4 bases, J shed 7 bases, and the junction held 6 bases outside the gene matches. The CDR3 spans 14 residues. CDR3 residues: CASSGTGIGNIQYF. In DNA, the CDR3 is TGTGCCAGCAGTGGGACAGGGATTGGGAACATTCAGTACTTC.

The chain joins TRBV5-1 to TRBJ1-3, with D possibly being TRBD1 (5 bases). The CDR3 is made up of 16 amino acids. Germline CDR1 and CDR2: SGHRS and YFSETQ. V was trimmed by 4 bases and J by 3 bases, leaving 17 bases between them. The CDR3 loop reads CASSVGQGWDGNTIYF. In DNA, the CDR3 is TGCGCCAGCAGCGTCGGGCAGGGATGGGATGGAAACACCATATATTTT.